This record covers a single T cell receptor beta chain. TCRdb's copy holds only in-frame clones and misses some; the assay was immunoSEQ multiplex PCR. The table has more than 65,000 clones, 60% to 75% seen once. This specimen belongs to a study of blood T cell repertoires in COVID-19. CDR3 size: 14 residues. In germline, CDR1 is MGHRA, CDR2 YSYEKL. J was trimmed by 15 bases and V by 2 bases; bases with no gene match: 12. The source is a woman in her seventies with acute or convalescent COVID-19. This chain uses TRBV4-1 with TRBJ2-4, with 8 bases identical to TRBD2. The sample consisted of peripheral blood. CDR3 bases: TGCGCCAGCAGCCAACCCCTCGGGGGGGTTTTTCGGTACTTC. It is translated as CASSQPLGGVFRYF.